What follows describes a single TCR beta chain. These data come from a study of patients and donors after allogeneic stem cell transplantation. TCRdb analysed the RT-PCR reads with MiXCR anew, one entry per CDR3 protein. The sample has about 960,000 distinct CDR3 sequences, approximately 19% seen once. This TCR was recovered from a human donor who was either an allogeneic HSCT recipient or a stem cell or donor lymphocyte infusion donor (not recorded which). It is not recorded whose cells these are; they may come from a transplant donor. Source material: blood, either unsorted or a sorted T cell fraction (not recorded which).

The CDR3, as DNA: TGTGCCAGCAGTTACCAACGGGGCAGCGGACTTAACTATGGCTACACCTTC. Encoded protein: CASSYQRGSGLNYGYTF. The chain uses TRBV12-3 or TRBV12-4 and TRBJ1-2, with D maybe TRBD1 (5 bases). This CDR3 is built from 17 residues. V was cut by 4 bases and J by 1 base, with 19 bases left in between.